The 27 T cell receptor beta chains in this list originate from one sample, sequenced in a study of vaccination effects on CD4 cells after COVID-19. For these TCRs, the target antigens are not known. Antigen-specific CD4+ T cell clonotypes were called by their expansion after viral peptide-pool culture in ViraFEST. Following 10 days of culture, CD4+ T cells were isolated. SARS-CoV-2 infected the person between March and December 2020, as confirmed by PCR. Sequencing was performed with immunoSEQ multiplex PCR; in TCRdb, only in-frame clones are kept and a portion is missing. The sample yields around 30,000 clones, approximately 69% seen once. The specimen was CD4+ T cells from PBMCs cultured with SARS-CoV-2 spike peptides, collected before COVID-19 vaccination. All receptors come from a human donor who had a prior SARS-CoV-2 infection.

In the case of this clone: Other nucleotide sequences in the sample specify the same CDR3. The J gene is TRBJ2-5, the V gene TRBV5-1, with a weak D call TRBD1 (5 bases). With 7 bases removed from V and 1 base from J, the gap between germline ends came to 11 bases. The V gene's germline CDR1 is SGHRS and CDR2 YFSETQ. The CDR3 runs to 13 residues. The CDR3 bases are TGCGCCAGCTGGGGCGACAGCCAAGAGACCCAGTACTTC. Translated, it gives CASWGDSQETQYF.

The chain combines TRBV10-3 with TRBJ1-1; TRBD1 aligns across 9 bases. Trimming removed 8 bases from V and 3 bases from J; junction bases left unmatched: 4. Germline V gives CDR1 ENHRY, CDR2 SYGVKD. The CDR3 contains 13 residues. The CDR3 nucleotides read TGTGCCATCTCGGGACAGGGAGACACTGAAGCTTTCTTT. Protein: CAISGQGDTEAFF.

V gene TRBV30 combines with J gene TRBJ2-5; D is possibly TRBD1 (6 bases). V lost 2 bases, J lost 0 bases, and 10 bases lay in between. The CDR3 consists of 14 residues. From germline, CDR1 is GTSNPN and CDR2 SVGIG (reference sequence). Here the CDR3 reads CAWSPGQYQETQYF. CDR3 bases: TGTGCCTGGAGTCCAGGACAGTACCAAGAGACCCAGTACTTC.

The V gene is TRBV6-5, the J gene TRBJ1-2; 9 bases agree with TRBD1. The J segment lost 3 bases and the V segment lost 4 bases, leaving 0 bases of the junction unmatched. Germline values: CDR1 MNHEY, CDR2 SVGAGI. The CDR3 spans 13 residues. DNA for the CDR3: TGTGCCAGCAGTTGGGACAGGGACTATGGCTACACCTTC. Amino acid sequence: CASSWDRDYGYTF.

The V gene is TRBV12-3 or TRBV12-4, the J gene TRBJ1-2; 10 bases align to TRBD1. Trimming cost V 5 bases and J 5 bases; bases outside gene matches: 2. This CDR3 region has 13 residues. CDR3 in amino acids: CASSPGQGYGYTF. In DNA form, the CDR3 reads TGTGCCAGCAGTCCGGGACAGGGGTATGGCTACACCTTC.

CDR3 in amino acids: CASSPGQGLVQETQYF. CDR3 bases: TGCGCCAGCAGCCCCGGACAGGGTTTGGTTCAAGAGACCCAGTACTTC. The chain has TRBV4-1 and TRBJ2-5; 8 bases line up with TRBD1. Germline V gene sequence: CDR1 MGHRA, CDR2 YSYEKL. V was clipped by 4 bases and J by 2 bases; unmatched bases: 9. The CDR3 runs to 16 residues.

This clone occurred a few times. The genes are TRBV2 and TRBJ2-1, with 7 bases fitting TRBD2. Germline V gene lookup returns CDR1 SNHLY and CDR2 FYNNEI. V lost 6 bases, J lost 1 base, and 18 bases stayed unmatched. The CDR3 length is 19 residues. In nucleotides, the CDR3 is TGTGCCAGCAGGGGTACAGGAAGGGTTGCGGGAGCTTCCTACAATGAGCAGTTCTTC. As protein: CASRGTGRVAGASYNEQFF.

The chain links TRBV6-1 to TRBJ2-7, with TRBD1 identical over 7 bases. The CDR3 spans 16 residues. After removal of 3 bases from V and 3 bases from J, the junction contained 11 bases not matched to a gene. Germline loops: CDR1 MNHNS, CDR2 SASEGT. In DNA, the CDR3 is TGTGCCAGCAGTGACAGTCCGGCACAGGGGTTCTACGAGCAGTACTTC. This translates into CASSDSPAQGFYEQYF.

The rearrangement links TRBV15 to TRBJ2-1; 7 bases are a match to TRBD2. The junction had 4 bases not matched to a gene; V was cut back by 1 base and J by 7 bases. CDR3 length equals 14 residues. The germline V gene has CDR1 LNHNV and CDR2 YYDKDF (reference sequence). As DNA, the CDR3 is TGTGCCACCAGCAGAGGGGGACTACCTAATGAGCAGTTCTTC. Protein product: CATSRGGLPNEQFF.

This clone appeared once. The chain has TRBV19 and TRBJ2-4; TRBD2 matches 12 bases. V lost 6 bases and J lost 10; bases outside the gene matches: 10. Per the germline V gene, CDR1 is LNHDA and CDR2 is SQIVND (reference sequence). The CDR3 sequence is 15 residues long. The CDR3 nucleotides are TGTGCCAGTAGCCCGACTAGCGGGAGAGGGTGGATTCAGTACTTC. Amino acid sequence: CASSPTSGRGWIQYF.

The gene calls are TRBV5-1 and TRBJ1-1; weak D call: TRBD1 (5 bases). This CDR3 spans 14 amino acids. Germline V CDR1 and CDR2: SGHRS, YFSETQ. Trimming removed 0 bases at V and 3 bases at J, with 9 bases between. This chain's CDR3 is CASSLAEGYTEAFF. The CDR3 coding sequence is TGCGCCAGCAGCTTGGCCGAGGGGTACACTGAAGCTTTCTTT. Full variable domain (rest looked up from reference TRBV5-1 and TRBJ1-1): KAGVTQTPRYLIKTRGQQVTLSCSPISGHRSVSWYQQTPGQGLQFLFEYFSETQRNKGNFPGRFSGRQFSNSRSEMNVSTLELGDSALYLCASSLAEGYTEAFFGQGTRLTVV.

The genes are TRBV9 and TRBJ1-4; D is ambiguous. Germline CDR1 SGDLS, CDR2 YYNGEE. V shed 2 bases and J shed 0 bases, with 11 bases lying between them. The CDR3 spans 16 residues. CDR3 region: CASSVAASATNEKLFF. The CDR3 nucleotides are TGTGCCAGCAGCGTGGCAGCCTCCGCAACTAATGAAAAACTGTTTTTT.

In its sample, this clone was seen once. The chain couples TRBV12-5 to TRBJ1-2, with unresolved D. The CDR3 sequence is 15 residues long. The germline CDR1 and CDR2 sequences are LGHNT and FRNRAP. Trimming took 4 bases from V and 5 from J, leaving 17 bases between them. DNA for the CDR3: TGTGCTAGTGGTTGGAGTCAGCCATATCCTTATGGCTACACCTTC. Its translation: CASGWSQPYPYGYTF.

In its sample, this clone was seen once. The V gene is TRBV14, the J gene TRBJ2-2; D may be TRBD2 (6 bases). This CDR3 contains 16 residues. Per germline, CDR1 SGHDN and CDR2 FVKESK. The ends were cut back, 4 bases at V and 6 bases at J, with 18 bases in the middle. The CDR3 here is CASSPPGGKGSGELFF. The CDR3 coding sequence is TGTGCCAGCAGCCCGCCCGGCGGGAAGGGATCCGGGGAGCTGTTTTTT.

V usage is TRBV27 and J usage is TRBJ2-5; TRBD2 might be the D (6 bases). Deletions cut 6 bases from V and 5 bases from J, with 16 bases between. Germline loops: CDR1 MNHEY, CDR2 SMNVEV (reference sequence). The CDR3 totals 14 residues. CDR3 DNA sequence: TGTGCCAGCAGGTCGACTAGTGTAGGCGAGACCCAGTACTTC. Translation: CASRSTSVGETQYF.

This chain links TRBV6-5 with TRBJ2-3; tentative D call: TRBD2 (6 bases). Germline V gene sequence: CDR1 MNHEY, CDR2 SVGAGI. V was shortened by 7 bases and J by 4 bases, with 12 bases between the two germline ends. The CDR3 extends over 13 amino acids. CDR3 sequence: CASKFGGSDTQYF. In nucleotides, the CDR3 is TGTGCCAGCAAATTTGGAGGGTCAGATACGCAGTATTTT.

This clone came up once. This chain uses TRBV11-1 with TRBJ2-5, with D possibly being TRBD2 (7 bases). CDR1 is SGHAT, CDR2 FQDESV, per germline (reference sequence). V lost 3 bases, J lost 5 bases, and 13 bases lay in between. The CDR3 sequence is 14 residues long. Here the CDR3 reads CASSFGGREETQYF. In DNA form, the CDR3 reads TGTGCCAGCAGCTTTGGGGGGCGGGAGGAGACCCAGTACTTC.

This chain connects TRBV30 to TRBJ2-1; D may be TRBD2 (6 bases). Trimming removed 3 bases from V and 0 bases from J, with 9 bases in between. CDR3 length: 14 residues. The germline CDR1 and CDR2 sequences are GTSNPN and SVGIG (reference sequence). The CDR3 DNA is TGTGCCTGGAGCGGCGGGACCTCCTACAATGAGCAGTTCTTC. It yields the protein CAWSGGTSYNEQFF.

The CDR3 nucleotides are TGTGCCAGCAGGTTAAACGGTGTCACAGAAGAGACCCAGTACTTC. It specifies CASRLNGVTEETQYF. This sequence joins TRBV7-2 and TRBJ2-5; the D is unclear. Germline V gene data show CDR1 as SGHTA and CDR2 as FQGNSA. This CDR3 spans 15 amino acids. V was cut by 6 bases and J by 3 bases, with 17 bases left in between.

This clone was detected only a few times. The chain joins TRBV11-2 to TRBJ2-7, with D maybe TRBD2 (5 bases). Germline V gene lookup returns CDR1 SGHAT and CDR2 FQNNGV. This CDR3 comprises 13 residues. Trimming removed 4 bases from V and 5 bases from J, with 12 bases in between. The CDR3, as DNA: TGTGCCAGCAGCTCCCCTCGGAGGAACGAGCAGTACTTC. It is translated as CASSSPRRNEQYF.

V gene TRBV5-4 combines with J gene TRBJ2-5; a weak D match, TRBD2 (7 bases). Looked up from germline, CDR1 is SGHNT and CDR2 is YYREEE (reference sequence). This CDR3 contains 14 residues. The ends were cut back, 5 bases at V and 5 bases at J, with 16 bases in the middle. The CDR3, as DNA: TGTGCCAGCAGGGCGGGGGCGGCTGGGGAGACCCAGTACTTC. Protein: CASRAGAAGETQYF.

This clone was counted only a few times. The chain links TRBV18 to TRBJ1-2; D not certain. CDR1 and CDR2 from the germline V gene are KGHSH and LQKENI. V was shortened by 2 bases and J by 4 bases, with 17 bases between the two germline ends. CDR3 size: 16 residues. The CDR3 loop reads CASSPSPEVSSYGYTF. CDR3 DNA sequence: TGTGCCAGCTCACCATCCCCGGAGGTTTCTAGCTATGGCTACACCTTC.

The rearrangement joins TRBV5-1 to TRBJ1-1; 9 nucleotides align to TRBD1. J gave up 4 bases and V 6 bases, and 7 bases lay outside the gene matches. The CDR3 is 14 amino acids. The V gene's germline CDR1 is SGHRS and CDR2 YFSETQ. The CDR3 loop reads CASTNRGRGTEAFF. CDR3 sequence (DNA): TGCGCCAGCACAAACAGGGGGCGAGGCACTGAAGCTTTCTTT.

The chain joins TRBV16 to TRBJ2-7; 8 positions agree with TRBD1. Per the germline V gene, CDR1 is KGHSY and CDR2 is FQNENV. The junction had 7 bases not matched to a gene; V was cut back by 1 base and J by 2 bases. The CDR3 is made up of 16 amino acids. CDR3 loop: CASSQYRQGQTYEQYF. The CDR3 bases are TGTGCCAGCAGCCAATACCGACAGGGGCAGACCTACGAGCAGTACTTC. Filled out from reference TRBV16 and TRBJ2-7, the complete variable domain reads GEEVAQTPKHLVRGEGQKAKLYCAPIKGHSYVFWYQQVLKNEFKFLISFQNENVFDETGMPKERFSAKCLPNSPCSLEIQATKLEDSAVYFCASSQYRQGQTYEQYFGPGTRLTVT.

The chain has TRBV3-1 (or the pseudogene TRBV3-2) and TRBJ1-3, with TRBD1 identical over 8 bases. V lost 5 bases, J lost 0 bases, and 6 bases stayed unmatched. CDR3 length: 16 amino acids. Germline V gives CDR1 LGHDT, CDR2 YNNKEL (reference sequence). CDR3 region: CASSFGTGSSGNTIYF. The DNA for the CDR3 is TGTGCCAGCAGCTTTGGGACAGGTAGCTCTGGAAACACCATATATTTT.

The rearrangement links TRBV19 to TRBJ1-4; D may be TRBD1 (5 bases). The germline gives CDR1 LNHDA, CDR2 SQIVND (reference sequence). Trimming removed 3 bases from V and 6 bases from J, with 14 bases in between. This CDR3 region has 15 residues. The CDR3 DNA reads TGTGCCAGTAGTATGGGTGGGGCTCAGGATGAAAAACTGTTTTTT. It specifies CASSMGGAQDEKLFF.

The chain couples TRBV25-1 to TRBJ1-1, with 9 positions matching TRBD1. The CDR3 consists of 15 residues. V shed 3 bases and J 4 bases; nucleotides not matched to a gene: 6. Germline V gene sequence: CDR1 MGHDK, CDR2 SYGVNS. CDR3: CASSDGTTGGTEAFF. The CDR3 nucleotides read TGTGCCAGCAGTGATGGGACGACAGGGGGCACTGAAGCTTTCTTT.